Below are 22 T cell receptor beta chains sequenced from a single sample in a study of blood T cells in healthy people across ages. Together with a sample-barcoded 5' primer, a J-beta primer mix was included in a second PCR lasting roughly 6 to 12 cycles. TCRdb itself ran the 5' RACE reads through MiXCR, one entry per CDR3 protein. The data contain about 1.4 million distinct CDR3 sequences, approximately 59% of them singletons. Sequencing was performed on blood. These receptors were collected from a man aged 18 to 30 in good health.

The chain recombines TRBV20-1 with TRBJ1-1; 8 bases map to TRBD1. The V gene's germline CDR1 is DFQATT and CDR2 SNEGSKA (reference sequence). The CDR3 has 14 residues. The ends lost 5 bases at V and 4 bases at J; junction bases unmatched: 9. Written as DNA, the CDR3 is TGCAGTGCTCGGACAGGGAATCAAGGCACTGAAGCTTTCTTT. Its protein is CSARTGNQGTEAFF.

The chain employs TRBV10-3 and TRBJ2-1, with D unresolved. V shed 4 bases and J shed 0 bases, with 4 bases lying between them. The CDR3 consists of 13 residues. Germline V gene sequence: CDR1 ENHRY, CDR2 SYGVKD. Written as DNA, the CDR3 is TGTGCCATCAGTGTGACCTCCTACAATGAGCAGTTCTTC. Its protein is CAISVTSYNEQFF.

This clonotype was seen only a few times. The chain employs TRBV13 and TRBJ1-1, with D tentatively TRBD1 (6 bases). Trimming shortened V by 5 bases and J by 4 bases, and 11 bases separated the two germline ends. Germline V gene sequence: CDR1 PRHDT, CDR2 FYEKMQ (reference sequence). The CDR3 is made up of 13 amino acids. The CDR3 is CASSPRTVTEAFF. As DNA, the CDR3 is TGTGCCAGCAGCCCTCGGACAGTCACTGAAGCTTTCTTT.

This sequence joins TRBV6-5 and TRBJ1-4, with 9 bases aligning to TRBD1. Losses at the gene ends were 4 bases for V and 1 base for J; bases not matched to a gene: 7. Per the germline V gene, CDR1 is MNHEY and CDR2 is SVGAGI. CDR3 length: 17 residues. CDR3 sequence: CASSSMTGGLTNEKLFF. In nucleotides, the CDR3 is TGTGCCAGCAGTTCCATGACAGGGGGTTTAACTAATGAAAAACTGTTTTTT.

This clonotype showed up many times. The chain uses TRBV7-6 and TRBJ2-3, with TRBD2 as a possible D gene (6 bases). The CDR3 is 15 residues long. CDR1 SGHVS and CDR2 FNYEAQ come from the germline V gene. The germline V and J ends were trimmed by 5 bases and 3 bases, with 15 bases remaining between them. CDR3 sequence (DNA): TGTGCCAGCAGCACGGACCCGGCGGGGACAGATACGCAGTATTTT. Translation: CASSTDPAGTDTQYF.

The genes are TRBV4-3 and TRBJ2-1; D gene uncertain. This CDR3 has 15 amino acids. Germline CDR1 and CDR2: LGHNA and YSLEER. V was trimmed by 2 bases and J by 8 bases, leaving 16 bases between them. This CDR3 reads CASSQLPNTYDEQFF. The DNA for the CDR3 is TGCGCCAGCAGCCAACTCCCGAACACTTACGATGAGCAGTTCTTC.

The V gene is TRBV29-1, the J gene TRBJ2-1; 9 bases agree with TRBD1. CDR1 is SQVTM, CDR2 ANQGSEA, per germline. The CDR3 runs 14 residues. After removal of 1 base from V and 3 bases from J, the junction contained 1 base not matched to a gene. The CDR3 reads CSVEGTGDYNEQFF. The CDR3 DNA sequence: TGCAGCGTTGAAGGGACAGGGGACTACAATGAGCAGTTCTTC.

The rearrangement joins TRBV12-3 or TRBV12-4 to TRBJ1-2; no definite D call. The length of the CDR3 is 12 residues. V dropped 4 bases and J dropped 4 bases, with 7 bases sitting between them. The CDR3 is CASSSLSYGYTF. The CDR3, as DNA: TGTGCCAGCAGTTCCCTCAGCTATGGCTACACCTTC.

This sequence joins TRBV5-5 and TRBJ2-3, with 8 bases lining up with TRBD1. This CDR3 contains 15 residues. V dropped 4 bases and J dropped 6; count of bases not matched to a gene: 10. CDR1 SGHKS and CDR2 YYEKEE come from the germline V gene (reference sequence). CDR3 bases: TGTGCCAGCAGCGTAGACAGGGGCCCTGGGGATACGCAGTATTTT. Encoded protein: CASSVDRGPGDTQYF.

The CDR3 DNA is TGCAGTGCTCCGCTATACAGGGGAAACTACGAGCAGTACTTC. It codes for CSAPLYRGNYEQYF. The chain links TRBV20-1 to TRBJ2-7; 7 positions match TRBD1. V was clipped by 5 bases and J by 3 bases; unmatched bases: 10. In germline, CDR1 is DFQATT, CDR2 SNEGSKA (reference sequence). The CDR3 is 14 amino acids.

V is TRBV2 and J is TRBJ2-3; TRBD1 might be the D (5 bases). V gave up 10 bases and J gave up 2 bases, with 22 bases separating them. This CDR3 region has 16 residues. In germline, CDR1 is SNHLY, CDR2 FYNNEI. The CDR3 nucleotides read TGTGCCACCCGGTCCCCCAGGGCAGGAATCACAGATACGCAGTATTTT. As protein: CATRSPRAGITDTQYF.

This clonotype has ten or more counts. The chain employs TRBV29-1 and TRBJ2-7, with D possibly matching TRBD1 (6 bases). Germline values: CDR1 SQVTM, CDR2 ANQGSEA. V lost 4 bases and J 2 bases, leaving 9 bases between the germline ends. This CDR3 is 12 amino acids long. In nucleotides, the CDR3 is TGCAGCGTTGCCGGACAGACCTACGAGCAGTACTTC. Protein sequence: CSVAGQTYEQYF.

Details on this clonotype: A read error may account for a junction end that differs from germline. The chain uses TRBV6-5 and TRBJ1-2, with D perhaps matching TRBD1 (5 bases). The CDR3 is 14 amino acids. Germline CDR1 MNHEY, CDR2 SVGAGI. The CDR3 DNA reads TGTGCCAGCAGTGCGACAGCTTTGAACTATGGCGACACCTTC. It codes for CASSATALNYGDTF.

J is TRBJ2-4 and V is TRBV7-9, with 7 positions matching TRBD2. With the DNA end fitting TRBJ2-7 better, the J assignment may be wrong. Germline loops: CDR1 SEHNR, CDR2 FQNEAQ (reference sequence). The CDR3 has 12 amino acids. CDR3 DNA: TGTGCCAGCCAACTAGCGCGGGACGAGCAGTACTTC. Translated: CASQLARDEQYF.

The chain carries TRBV29-1 and TRBJ1-2, with D perhaps matching TRBD1 (5 bases). Trimming left V 8 bases short and J 2 bases short, with 15 bases between. This CDR3 contains 13 residues. Per germline, CDR1 SQVTM and CDR2 ANQGSEA. In DNA form, the CDR3 reads TGCAGCTTCCGAGGGGACTTAAACTATGGCTACACCTTC. Protein: CSFRGDLNYGYTF.

The V call is TRBV5-5, the J call TRBJ2-3; D is possibly TRBD1 or TRBD2 (5 bases each). The CDR3 is 15 residues long. Per germline, CDR1 SGHKS and CDR2 YYEKEE (reference sequence). The V end lost 3 bases, the J end lost 0 bases, and 11 bases lay between the germline ends. CDR3 sequence: CASSSEGYSTDTQYF. The CDR3 coding sequence is TGTGCCAGCAGCTCTGAGGGGTACAGCACAGATACGCAGTATTTT.

The CDR3 bases are TGTGCCAGCACGGAAGACGGCAGGGTGAAGAACGAGCAGTACTTC. Translation: CASTEDGRVKNEQYF. This chain joins TRBV6-2 or TRBV6-3 and TRBJ2-5; tentative D call: TRBD1 (5 bases). The closer fit of TRBJ2-7 to the DNA end suggests the J call may be wrong. This CDR3 comprises 15 residues. Per germline, CDR1 MNHEY and CDR2 SVGEGT.

The J gene is TRBJ1-2, the V gene TRBV27; D remains ambiguous. Germline V gene sequence: CDR1 MNHEY, CDR2 SMNVEV (reference sequence). Trimming stripped 3 bases from V and 2 bases from J, with 13 bases between. The CDR3 has 15 residues. The CDR3 loop is CASSLFGEPNYGYTF. DNA of the CDR3: TGTGCCAGCAGTTTGTTCGGGGAACCCAACTATGGCTACACCTTC.

The chain recombines TRBV20-1 with TRBJ2-7, with 9 positions matching TRBD1. The CDR3 sequence is 13 residues long. Per germline, CDR1 DFQATT and CDR2 SNEGSKA (reference sequence). V trimming: 3 bases; J trimming: 5 bases; junction bases outside the gene matches: 5. CDR3 residues: CSASYGTGNEQYF. CDR3 DNA: TGCAGTGCTAGCTATGGGACAGGGAACGAGCAGTACTTC.

V is TRBV12-3 or TRBV12-4 and J is TRBJ2-7, with a weak D call TRBD2 (6 bases). The CDR3 is made up of 16 amino acids. Trimming took off 3 bases at V and 0 bases at J, with 15 bases between the two ends. CDR3 sequence (DNA): TGTGCCAGCAGTTTGGGGCCGGGACTGAACTCCTACGAGCAGTACTTC. This codes for CASSLGPGLNSYEQYF.

This clonotype was counted between two and nine times. This sequence joins TRBV29-1 and TRBJ1-2; D is possibly TRBD1 (5 bases). The CDR3 contains 12 residues. Trimming took off 7 bases at V and 3 bases at J, with 12 bases between the two ends. Germline loops: CDR1 SQVTM, CDR2 ANQGSEA. The CDR3 reads CSAGRKDYGYTF. The CDR3 bases are TGCAGCGCAGGGCGGAAGGACTATGGCTACACCTTC.

The chain has TRBV20-1 and TRBJ2-1, with TRBD1 as a possible D gene (6 bases). The CDR3 extends over 15 amino acids. Per germline, CDR1 DFQATT and CDR2 SNEGSKA (reference sequence). The V and J ends lost 3 bases and 4 bases respectively, with 16 bases between them. This CDR3 reads CSASNVGQPYNEQFF. CDR3 in DNA: TGCAGTGCTAGTAATGTGGGACAACCGTACAATGAGCAGTTCTTC.